The clone carrying this TCR beta chain was observed a few times. The antigen is not known. The data stem from a study of beta chain features in type 1 diabetes. At the level of the study: Examination covered around 110 million sorted cells spanning all samples. The study's findings and limits: Moderately but significantly shorter TCRB CDR3s were found in Type 1 diabetes patients in all four CD4+ subsets.

The isolated RNA, all of it, was reverse transcribed, so expressed TCRB transcripts were what got sequenced. Here immunoSEQ multiplex PCR was the method, and the copy in TCRdb shows in-frame clones only, minus some. The table includes over 700,000 clones, around a sixth detected once. Sort purity for all populations was recorded as exceeding 98%. The V gene lost 7 bases and the J gene lost 4 bases, with 10 bases spanning the gap. Germline CDR1 is SEHNR and CDR2 is FQNEAQ (reference sequence). The CDR3 is 13 residues long. Sample: naive CD4+ T cells from blood. This chain joins TRBV7-9 and TRBJ1-4, with D uncertain. This TCR was recovered from a woman under 30 in good health. The CDR3 region has the DNA TGTGCCAGCACTTCGGCCGGTAATGAAAAACTGTTTTTT. Its protein product is CASTSAGNEKLFF. Looking up the rest from reference TRBV7-9 and TRBJ1-4 gives the full variable domain: DTGVSQNPRHKITKRGQNVTFRCDPISEHNRLYWYRQTLGQGPEFLTYFQNEAQLEKSRLLSDRFSAERPKGSFSTLEIQRTEQGDSAMYLCASTSAGNEKLFFGSGTQLSVL.